The T cell receptor (beta chain) under discussion was sequenced for a study of T cells in localized non-small cell lung cancer. Comment on this clone: Its antigen is not identified.

The CDR3 runs 14 residues. The trim removed 5 bases at V and 7 bases at J, leaving 8 bases unmatched. Germline V lookup: CDR1 MNHNY, CDR2 SVGAGI (reference sequence). Study-wide findings and caveats: Compared with tumor, uninvolved adjacent lung displayed greater T cell clonality, ranking highest overall. Median detection of top 100 tumor clones in adjacent lung was about 52 clones. Greater T cell density in blood accompanied longer overall survival. Because sequencing included only one region (of the tumor), heterogeneity remains possible.

Method: immunoSEQ multiplex PCR; TCRdb's copy keeps in-frame clones and lacks some. Here the sample spans about 55,000 clones, 65% to 85% being singletons. This receptor was taken from a man between 35 and 75 years old with stage III lung adenocarcinoma. The gene calls are TRBV6-6 and TRBJ1-1; TRBD1 matches 9 bases. This sample comprised peripheral blood mononuclear cells, obtained before any cancer treatment. The CDR3 here is CASSPGTGRIEAFF. CDR3 nucleotides: TGTGCCAGCAGTCCCGGGACAGGGAGAATTGAAGCTTTCTTT.